A selection of T cell receptor beta chains follows, all from one sample in a study of shared clonotypes between healthy human individuals. Sequenced by immunoSEQ multiplex PCR; TCRdb stores in-frame clones only, minus some. The table includes 2 million to 3 million clones, more than 80% detected once. Sequencing was performed on naive CD4+ T cells sorted from blood. The source is a young man in good health. Each CDR3 is given with its conserved first and last residue. D genes are given only for firm matches. Where a row states a size, it is once, few, many or the class of an expanded clone; other rows omit it.

TRBJ1-1	TRBV6-1	.	.	TGTGCCAGCAGTGAGGCCCCGAACACTGAAGCTTTCTTT	CASSEAPNTEAFF
TRBJ2-7	TRBV11-2	.	.	TGTGCCAGCAGCCTAAACCGACAGGTCTACGAGCAGTACTTC	CASSLNRQVYEQYF
TRBJ1-4	TRBV7-7	.	.	TGTGCTAGCAGCCCCAGGGTCGGAGGGGAACTGTTTTTT	CASSPRVGGELFF
TRBJ2-3	TRBV7-2	many	TRBD2	TGTGCCAGCAGCTTAGGACTAGCGGGAGCAGATACGCAGTATTTT	CASSLGLAGADTQYF
TRBJ2-1	TRBV19	.	.	TGTGCCAGTAGTATAGGGCCGCGTGAGCAGTTCTTC	CASSIGPREQFF
TRBJ2-2	TRBV12-5	.	.	TGTGCTAGTGGCTGGGACACGCCGAACACCGGGGAGCTGTTTTTT	CASGWDTPNTGELFF
TRBJ2-1	TRBV11-2	.	TRBD2	TGTGCCAGCAGCTTCGGACTAGTGTCCGGTGAGCAGTTCTTC	CASSFGLVSGEQFF
TRBJ1-1	TRBV10-3	few	.	TGTGCCATCAGTTCTACAGGTGCCACTGAAGCTTTCTTT	CAISSTGATEAFF
TRBJ2-5	TRBV7-2	.	.	TGTGCCAGCAGCTCCTTGGGGGCGGGTGCCGGGGAGACCCAGTACTTC	CASSSLGAGAGETQYF
TRBJ1-1	TRBV4-1	once	TRBD1	TGCGCCAGCAGCCACACACACCCCCCGGGACAGGGGCTGAACACTGAAGCTTTCTTT	CASSHTHPPGQGLNTEAFF